The source of this T cell receptor (beta chain) is a study of breast tumors, draining lymph nodes, adjacent tissues. Comment on this clonotype: Its specificity is unknown.

Regarding the study as a whole: The data were judged consistent with most tumor T cells coming from lymph node and expanding in tumor. Luminal-like breast cancer showed significantly higher tumor–nontumor repertoire similarity than basal-like. Tumors had less TCR diversity than lymph nodes, more than nontumor tissue. That most tumor T cells come from lymph nodes remained unproven.

Using its own MiXCR run on the multiplex PCR reads, TCRdb lists one record per CDR3 protein. Here the sample spans 200,000 to 250,000 distinct CDR3 sequences, about a third being singletons. Breast cancer patients provided tissue from their axillary draining lymph nodes. The sequencing sample was made of axillary lymph node tissue. The receptor comes from a female donor with breast cancer. Some clones in this sample may be carry-over from other donors' samples.

In DNA form, the CDR3 reads TGTGCCAGTAGTGTGCAGCGCCGGGATTCACCCCTCCACTTT. Encoded protein: CASSVQRRDSPLHF. The chain recombines TRBV19 with TRBJ1-6; D gene unclear. The CDR3 sequence is 14 residues long. The ends were cut back, 5 bases at V and 8 bases at J, with 13 bases in the middle. CDR1 and CDR2 (germline): LNHDA, SQIVND (reference sequence).